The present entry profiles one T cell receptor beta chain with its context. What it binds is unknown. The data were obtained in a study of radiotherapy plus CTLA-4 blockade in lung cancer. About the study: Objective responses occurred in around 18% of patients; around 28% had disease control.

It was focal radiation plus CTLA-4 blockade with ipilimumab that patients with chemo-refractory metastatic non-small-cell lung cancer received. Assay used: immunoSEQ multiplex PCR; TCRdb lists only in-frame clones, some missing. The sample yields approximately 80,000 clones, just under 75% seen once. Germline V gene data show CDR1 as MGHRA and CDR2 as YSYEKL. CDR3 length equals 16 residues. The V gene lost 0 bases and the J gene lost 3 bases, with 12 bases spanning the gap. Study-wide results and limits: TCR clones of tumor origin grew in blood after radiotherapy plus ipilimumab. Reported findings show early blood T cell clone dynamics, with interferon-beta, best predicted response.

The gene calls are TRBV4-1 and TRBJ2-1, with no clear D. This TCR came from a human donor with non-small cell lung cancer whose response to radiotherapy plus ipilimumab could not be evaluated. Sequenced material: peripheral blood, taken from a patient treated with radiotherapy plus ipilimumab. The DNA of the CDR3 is TGCGCCAGCAGCCAAGATCCCGGCGGCAGCTACAATGAGCAGTTCTTC. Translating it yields CASSQDPGGSYNEQFF.